These 14 T cell receptor beta chains were all obtained from the same sample, sequenced in a study of blood T cell repertoires in COVID-19. Profiling relied on immunoSEQ multiplex PCR, and the TCRdb table lists in-frame clones only, not all of them. The repertoire holds more than 55,000 clones, about 86% seen once, with 4% to 5.5% in the top ten. Material for sequencing was peripheral blood. Receptor source: a man between 60 and 70 years old with acute or convalescent COVID-19.

V is TRBV5-4 and J is TRBJ2-7; 9 nucleotides line up with TRBD1. CDR1 SGHNT and CDR2 YYREEE come from the germline V gene (reference sequence). There are 15 residues in the CDR3. J gave up 6 bases and V 3 bases, and 10 bases lay outside the gene matches. DNA of the CDR3: TGTGCCAGCAGCTCCCGGGACAGGGATTTTTCCGAGCAGTACTTC. Protein: CASSSRDRDFSEQYF.

The chain carries TRBV7-8 and TRBJ2-1; 7 bases are a match to TRBD2. Germline CDR1 is SGHVS and CDR2 is FQNEAQ. There are 14 residues in the CDR3. V lost 10 bases and J lost 7; bases outside the gene matches: 13. The CDR3 loop is CATRKGPGGNEQFF. In DNA form, the CDR3 reads TGTGCCACCAGAAAAGGACCCGGGGGGAATGAGCAGTTCTTC.

A single count supports this clone. The V call is TRBV2, the J call TRBJ2-5; D not certain. The CDR3 contains 14 residues. V lost 1 base to trimming and J lost 7 bases, with 13 bases between them. The germline V gene encodes CDR1 SNHLY and CDR2 FYNNEI. CDR3 loop: CASSEVGVRRTQYF. DNA for the CDR3: TGTGCCAGCAGTGAAGTAGGAGTTAGGAGGACCCAGTACTTC.

This chain joins TRBV6-4 and TRBJ2-3; the D gene is possibly TRBD2 (6 bases). V was pared by 2 bases and J by 0 bases, with 9 bases between. The CDR3 is made up of 15 amino acids. The germline V gene encodes CDR1 MRHNA and CDR2 SNTAGT. CDR3 protein: CASSDDGGSTDTQYF. The CDR3 nucleotides are TGTGCCAGCAGTGACGATGGGGGGAGCACAGATACGCAGTATTTT.

This clone has a single count. The chain links TRBV3-1 (or the pseudogene TRBV3-2) to TRBJ1-1; 11 bases map to TRBD1. The junction had 8 bases not matched to a gene; V was cut back by 4 bases and J by 10 bases. Germline-derived CDR1 and CDR2 are LGHDT and YNNKEL (reference sequence). The CDR3 length is 14 residues. The CDR3: CASSRGTGGLRAFF. Here the CDR3 DNA reads TGTGCCAGCAGCCGAGGGACAGGGGGATTACGAGCTTTCTTT.

V is TRBV7-9 and J is TRBJ2-2, with a weak D call TRBD1 (6 bases). Trimming cost V 4 bases and J 2 bases, with 8 bases left between them. The CDR3 is 14 residues long. The germline gives CDR1 SEHNR, CDR2 FQNEAQ (reference sequence). The CDR3 nucleotides read TGTGCCAGCAGCTCGGACAGCAACACCGGGGAGCTGTTTTTT. Translation gives CASSSDSNTGELFF. Drawing the rest from reference TRBV7-9 and TRBJ2-2, the complete variable domain is DTGVSQNPRHKITKRGQNVTFRCDPISEHNRLYWYRQTLGQGPEFLTYFQNEAQLEKSRLLSDRFSAERPKGSFSTLEIQRTEQGDSAMYLCASSSDSNTGELFFGEGSRLTVL.

The chain recombines TRBV4-1 with TRBJ1-2; TRBD1 agrees at 8 bases. The length of the CDR3 is 15 residues. The V gene's germline CDR1 is MGHRA and CDR2 YSYEKL. After removal of 1 base from V and 5 bases from J, the junction contained 6 bases not matched to a gene. For the CDR3, the DNA is TGCGCCAGCAGCCAAGTGCAGGGGGCTAGGTATGGCTACACCTTC. Translating it yields CASSQVQGARYGYTF.

The V and J genes are TRBV13 and TRBJ2-6; D gene unclear. Trimming removed 4 bases from V and 0 bases from J, with 4 bases in between. Germline loops: CDR1 PRHDT, CDR2 FYEKMQ (reference sequence). The CDR3 runs to 14 residues. The CDR3 is CASSSSSGANVLTF. The CDR3 nucleotides are TGTGCCAGCAGCTCGAGCTCTGGGGCCAACGTCCTGACTTTC.

The chain links TRBV5-1 to TRBJ2-1; perhaps TRBD1 as D (6 bases). Trimming cost V 5 bases and J 4 bases, with 13 bases left between them. Germline CDR1 and CDR2: SGHRS and YFSETQ. This CDR3 has 14 residues. The chain's CDR3 is CASRDRFGYNEQFF. The CDR3 coding sequence is TGCGCCAGCAGAGACAGGTTTGGATACAATGAGCAGTTCTTC.

The chain couples TRBV10-3 to TRBJ2-1, with TRBD2 identical over 10 bases. Germline CDR1 reads ENHRY; CDR2 reads SYGVKD. The CDR3 loop spans 16 amino acids. J was trimmed by 6 bases and V by 5 bases; bases with no gene match: 10. The CDR3 coding sequence is TGTGCCATCAGTACGCGTCGGACTAGCGGTGTCAATGAGCAGTTCTTC. Translating gives CAISTRRTSGVNEQFF.

The gene calls are TRBV9 and TRBJ2-7; the D gene is possibly TRBD2 (5 bases). This CDR3 has 17 residues. Germline V gene data show CDR1 as SGDLS and CDR2 as YYNGEE. V shed 0 bases and J shed 1 base, with 17 bases lying between them. The CDR3 region is CASSVGGSVGRSYEQYF. The CDR3 DNA follows: TGTGCCAGCAGCGTAGGAGGGAGTGTGGGTAGGTCCTACGAGCAGTACTTC.

This chain connects TRBV28 to TRBJ1-1; D not resolved. This CDR3 contains 14 residues. Germline CDR1 and CDR2: MDHEN and SYDVKM. Trimming cost V 6 bases and J 4 bases, with 15 bases left between them. DNA of the CDR3: TGTGCCAGCAGGCCATCCGGGTGGATCACTGAAGCTTTCTTT. This gives the protein CASRPSGWITEAFF.

The CDR3 loop is CASSRGMNTEAFF. CDR3 coding DNA: TGTGCCAGCAGCCGCGGTATGAACACTGAAGCTTTCTTT. This chain uses TRBV9 with TRBJ1-1, with D uncertain. The V gene lost 4 bases and the J gene lost 0 bases, with 7 bases spanning the gap. This CDR3 region has 13 residues. CDR1 is SGDLS and CDR2 is YYNGEE in the germline V gene.

The chain uses TRBV12-3 or TRBV12-4 and TRBJ2-2; unclear D gene. The V end was cut by 7 bases, the J end by 5 bases, with 5 bases between. This CDR3 is 11 amino acids long. CDR3 in amino acids: CASTQTGELFF. In DNA, the CDR3 is TGTGCCAGCACCCAGACCGGGGAGCTGTTTTTT.